This T cell receptor beta chain appears in the sequencing data of a study of T cells in Graves' hyperthyroidism and ophthalmopathy. Study-wide findings and caveats: Blood also held most thyroid clonotypes expanded beyond 0.001.

It was RNA transcripts that yielded the amplified TCR beta CDR3 regions. Initially, a first-round RT-PCR of the TCR CDR3 employed the HTBI primer set. One entry per CDR3 protein, called by TCRdb with MiXCR from the multiplex PCR reads. The sample lists 500,000 or so distinct CDR3 sequences, more than 15% seen once, with roughly 15% in the top ten. The cohort's ophthalmopathy patients, a group with duration under 3 months, had a Clinical Activity Score of at least 3 and a NOSPECS grade of at least 4. Uncontrolled infection, other autoimmune disease, pregnancy or lactation led to exclusion. CDR3 length: 14 amino acids. The ends lost 2 bases at V and 8 bases at J; junction bases unmatched: 6. Germline CDR1 reads DFQATT; CDR2 reads SNEGSKA (reference sequence). This clonotype showed up many times. Antigen unknown.

The sequence was obtained from a woman under 30 with Graves' ophthalmopathy. The sample consisted of blood. The chain recombines TRBV20-1 with TRBJ2-3; TRBD2 agrees at 11 bases. DNA of the CDR3: TGCAGTGCTAGAATAGCGGGGGGGCGTGGTACGCAGTATTTT. Protein product: CSARIAGGRGTQYF.